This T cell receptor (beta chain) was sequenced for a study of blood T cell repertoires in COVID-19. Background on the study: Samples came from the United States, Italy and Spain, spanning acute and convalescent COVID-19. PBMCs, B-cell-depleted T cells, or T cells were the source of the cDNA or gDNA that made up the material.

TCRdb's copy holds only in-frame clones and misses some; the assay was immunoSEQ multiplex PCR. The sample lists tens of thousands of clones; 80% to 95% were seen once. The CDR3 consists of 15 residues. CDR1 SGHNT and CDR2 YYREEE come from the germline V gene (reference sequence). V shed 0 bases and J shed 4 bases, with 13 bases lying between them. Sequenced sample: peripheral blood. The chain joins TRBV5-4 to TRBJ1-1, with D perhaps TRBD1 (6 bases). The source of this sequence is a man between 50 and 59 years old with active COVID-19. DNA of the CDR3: TGTGCCAGCAGCTTGGAACTTAGGGGGGGCACTGAAGCTTTCTTT. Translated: CASSLELRGGTEAFF.